The present TCR beta chain was sequenced within a study of cytotoxic CD8 clonotypes in ibrutinib-treated CLL. Produced via immunoSEQ multiplex PCR; TCRdb's table is partial and in-frame only. The table records around 150,000 clones, roughly 88% of them present only once. V dropped 4 bases and J dropped 5; count of bases not matched to a gene: 11. CDR1 and CDR2 from the germline V gene are MNHEY and SVGAGI. This CDR3 comprises 16 residues. Study outcomes and limitations: Public clonotypes were seen rarely and were contracted or stable on treatment.

Regarding this clone: The target antigen is unknown.

The sample consisted of PBMCs, taken at disease progression, from a patient treated with ibrutinib. This clonotype was sampled from a human donor with chronic lymphocytic leukemia. This rearrangement joins TRBV6-5 to TRBJ1-5, with 7 bases that match TRBD1. In DNA, the CDR3 is TGTGCCAGCAGTTCCGGGACAGCGTTAGGTGATCAGCCCCAGCATTTT. Residues: CASSSGTALGDQPQHF.